This is a list of T cell receptor beta chains from one sample in a study of vaccination and CD4 T cells after COVID-19. Their antigen targets remain unknown. TCRdb reprocessed the PCR reads via MiXCR and lists one record per CDR3 protein. The sample lists some 11,000 distinct CDR3 sequences; 60% to 65% were seen once. The sample consisted of CD4+ T cells from blood, cultured in vitro. The receptor set was obtained from a human donor who had recovered from COVID-19. Each CDR3 is given without its conserved first and last residue.

len | v_gene | CDR3aa
16 | TRBV27 | ASSPAGTSGRQTGELF
14 | TRBV28 | ASSGPGHRGSTEAF
14 | TRBV20-1 | SALPETGPRGNGYT
13 | TRBV5-1 | ASSLEGYSGNTIY
12 | TRBV2 | ASSTSGSYNEQF
9 | TRBV6-1 | ASSEFYGYT
13 | TRBV6-1 | ASRAGQSNNSPLH
13 | TRBV7-9 | ASSLDGAVNSPLH
11 | TRBV6-2/TRBV6-3 | ASSWARRETQY
14 | TRBV10-3 | AISGGQGGPNSPLH
11 | TRBV6-5 | ASSYASYYGYT
11 | TRBV19 | ASSPMDGISLF
12 | TRBV4-3 | ASSQVFGYSPLH
12 | TRBV5-4 | ASGVMRLSETQY
11 | TRBV15 | ATSRGTGNGYT
12 | TRBV11-2 | ASRAEYRADTQY
12 | TRBV15 | ATSTLAGPGELF
15 | TRBV5-1 | ASSLGGLLGYNSPLH
13 | TRBV7-6 | ASSLGGRGNGGYT
13 | TRBV7-9 | ASSSPTGLNTEAF
13 | TRBV7-8 | ASSSRQGADQPQH
12 | TRBV11-3 | ASSAGLNTGELF
14 | TRBV28 | ASTLGQGGLYQPQH
10 | TRBV30 | AWSTGNYGYT
12 | TRBV19 | ASQDRDGNQPQH
12 | TRBV7-2 | ASSLAGGSGGYT
12 | TRBV6-1 | ASDPGGGTDTQY
13 | TRBV20-1 | SVKRGPGANTEAF
15 | TRBV7-8 | ASSPTGAGVSGNTIY
14 | TRBV5-5 | ASSLQGGSSTDTQY